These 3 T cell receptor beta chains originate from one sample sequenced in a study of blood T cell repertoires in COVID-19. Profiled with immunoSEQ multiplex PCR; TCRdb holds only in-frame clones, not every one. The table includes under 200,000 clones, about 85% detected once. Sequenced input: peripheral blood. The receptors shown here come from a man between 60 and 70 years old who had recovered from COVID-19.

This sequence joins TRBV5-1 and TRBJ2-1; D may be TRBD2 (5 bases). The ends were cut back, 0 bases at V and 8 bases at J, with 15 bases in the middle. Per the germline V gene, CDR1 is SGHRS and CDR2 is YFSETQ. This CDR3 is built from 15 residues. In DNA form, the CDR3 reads TGCGCCAGCAGCTTGGCGAACGGGCCAGCGGATGAGCAGTTCTTC. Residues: CASSLANGPADEQFF.

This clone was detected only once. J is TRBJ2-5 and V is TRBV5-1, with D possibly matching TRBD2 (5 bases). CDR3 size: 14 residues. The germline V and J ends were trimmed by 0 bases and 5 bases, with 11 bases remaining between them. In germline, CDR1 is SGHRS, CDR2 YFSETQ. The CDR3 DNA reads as TGCGCCAGCAGCTTGGATCGTCCGGGGGAGACCCAGTACTTC. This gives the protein CASSLDRPGETQYF.

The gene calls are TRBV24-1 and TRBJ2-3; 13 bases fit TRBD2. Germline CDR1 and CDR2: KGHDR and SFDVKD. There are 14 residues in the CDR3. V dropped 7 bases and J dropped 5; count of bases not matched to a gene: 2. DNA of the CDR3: TGTGCCACCAGAACTAGCGGGGGGGGAGATACGCAGTATTTT. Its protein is CATRTSGGGDTQYF.